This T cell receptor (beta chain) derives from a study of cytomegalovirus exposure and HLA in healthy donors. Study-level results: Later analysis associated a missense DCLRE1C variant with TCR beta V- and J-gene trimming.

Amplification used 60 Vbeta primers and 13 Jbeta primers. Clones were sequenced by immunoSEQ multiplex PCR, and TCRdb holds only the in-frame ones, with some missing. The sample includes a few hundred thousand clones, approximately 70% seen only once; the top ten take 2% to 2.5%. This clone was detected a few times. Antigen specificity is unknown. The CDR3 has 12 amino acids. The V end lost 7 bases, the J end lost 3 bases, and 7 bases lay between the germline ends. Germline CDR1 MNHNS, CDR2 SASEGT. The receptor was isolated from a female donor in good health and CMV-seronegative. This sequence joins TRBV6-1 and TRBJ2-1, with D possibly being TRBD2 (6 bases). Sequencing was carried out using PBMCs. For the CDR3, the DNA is TGTGCCAGCACGCGGGACTACAATGAGCAGTTCTTC. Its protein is CASTRDYNEQFF.